This T cell receptor (beta chain) appears in the sequencing data of a study of blood T cell repertoires in COVID-19. Study-wide background: Samples taken during acute and convalescent COVID-19 were collected in the United States, Italy and Spain. The cDNA or gDNA used as material had been derived from T cells, B-cell-depleted T cells, or PBMCs.

In the study's own analysis: Nucleated cell counts were estimated from reference gene primer amplification. The protocol was immunoSEQ multiplex PCR, while the TCRdb copy is restricted to in-frame clones and leaves out a portion. V and J calls and clone size are copied from that table; D and trimming were computed from the DNA. The data show around 110,000 clones, with approximately 88% seen just once and 0.8% to 0.9% held by the top ten. Germline V CDR1 and CDR2: LGHDT, YNNKEL (reference sequence). The CDR3 spans 16 residues. Trimming shortened V by 4 bases and J by 2 bases, and 14 bases separated the two germline ends.

The sequenced sample was peripheral blood. The chain has TRBV3-1 (or the pseudogene TRBV3-2) and TRBJ2-2; weak D call: TRBD1 (5 bases). This receptor was identified in a woman aged 70 to 79 with acute or convalescent COVID-19. This chain's CDR3 is CASSPPRQSNTGELFF. The CDR3 DNA is TGTGCCAGCAGCCCCCCCCGACAGAGTAACACCGGGGAGCTGTTTTTT.